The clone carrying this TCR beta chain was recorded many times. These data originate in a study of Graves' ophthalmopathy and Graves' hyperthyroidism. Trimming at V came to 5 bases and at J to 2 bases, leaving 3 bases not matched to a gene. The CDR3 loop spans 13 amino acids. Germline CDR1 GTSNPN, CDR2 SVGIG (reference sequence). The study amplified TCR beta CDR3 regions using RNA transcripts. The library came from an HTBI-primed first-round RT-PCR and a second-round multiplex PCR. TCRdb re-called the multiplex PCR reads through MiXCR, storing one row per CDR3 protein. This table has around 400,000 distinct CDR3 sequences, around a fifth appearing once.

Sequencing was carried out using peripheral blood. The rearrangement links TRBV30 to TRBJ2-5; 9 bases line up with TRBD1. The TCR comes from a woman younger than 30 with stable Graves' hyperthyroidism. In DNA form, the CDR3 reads TGTGCCTGGGACAGGGGGACACAAGAGACCCAGTACTTC. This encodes CAWDRGTQETQYF.